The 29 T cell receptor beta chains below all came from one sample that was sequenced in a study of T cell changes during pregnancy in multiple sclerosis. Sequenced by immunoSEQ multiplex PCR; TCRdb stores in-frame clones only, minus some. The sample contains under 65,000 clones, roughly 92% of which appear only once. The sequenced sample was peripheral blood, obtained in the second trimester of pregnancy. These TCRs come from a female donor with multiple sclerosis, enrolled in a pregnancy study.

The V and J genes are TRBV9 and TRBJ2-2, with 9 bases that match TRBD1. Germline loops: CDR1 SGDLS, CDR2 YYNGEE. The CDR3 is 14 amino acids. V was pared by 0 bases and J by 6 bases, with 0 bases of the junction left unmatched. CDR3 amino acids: CASSVGQGAGELFF. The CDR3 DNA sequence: TGTGCCAGCAGCGTAGGACAGGGGGCCGGGGAGCTGTTTTTT.

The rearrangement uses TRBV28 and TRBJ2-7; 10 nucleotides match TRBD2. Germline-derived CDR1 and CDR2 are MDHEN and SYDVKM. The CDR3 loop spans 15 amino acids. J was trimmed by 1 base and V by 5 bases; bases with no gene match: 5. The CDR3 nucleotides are TGTGCCAGCAGTCTCGGACTAGCGGCTTCCTACGAGCAGTACTTC. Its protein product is CASSLGLAASYEQYF.

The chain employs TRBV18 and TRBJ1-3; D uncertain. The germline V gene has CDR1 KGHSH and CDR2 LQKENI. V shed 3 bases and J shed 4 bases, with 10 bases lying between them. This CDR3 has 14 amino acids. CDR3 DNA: TGTGCCAGCTCACCTCCTCCCCGGGGAAACACCATATATTTT. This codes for CASSPPPRGNTIYF.

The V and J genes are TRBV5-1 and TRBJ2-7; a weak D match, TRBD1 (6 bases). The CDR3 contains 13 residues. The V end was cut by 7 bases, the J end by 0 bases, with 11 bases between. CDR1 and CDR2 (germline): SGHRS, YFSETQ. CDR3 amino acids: CASGTQGSYEQYF. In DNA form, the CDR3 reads TGCGCCAGCGGGACACAGGGCTCCTACGAGCAGTACTTC.

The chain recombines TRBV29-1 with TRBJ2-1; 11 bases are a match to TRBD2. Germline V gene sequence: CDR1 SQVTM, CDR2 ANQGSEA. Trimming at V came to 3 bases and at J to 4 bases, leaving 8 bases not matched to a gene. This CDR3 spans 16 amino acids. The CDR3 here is CSVDRTSGGLYNEQFF. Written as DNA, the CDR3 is TGCAGCGTTGATCGAACTAGCGGGGGATTATACAATGAGCAGTTCTTC.

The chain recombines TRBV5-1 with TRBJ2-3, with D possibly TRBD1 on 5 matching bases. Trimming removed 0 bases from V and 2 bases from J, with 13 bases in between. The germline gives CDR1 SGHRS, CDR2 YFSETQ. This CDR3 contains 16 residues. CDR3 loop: CASSLGGRGNTDTQYF. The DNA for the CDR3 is TGCGCCAGCAGCTTGGGCGGAAGGGGTAACACAGATACGCAGTATTTT.

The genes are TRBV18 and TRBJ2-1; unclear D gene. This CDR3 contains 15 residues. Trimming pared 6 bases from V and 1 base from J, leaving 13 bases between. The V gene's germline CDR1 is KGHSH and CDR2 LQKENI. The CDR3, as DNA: TGTGCCAGCTCGCTTTGGAGTAATTCCTACAATGAGCAGTTCTTC. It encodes CASSLWSNSYNEQFF.

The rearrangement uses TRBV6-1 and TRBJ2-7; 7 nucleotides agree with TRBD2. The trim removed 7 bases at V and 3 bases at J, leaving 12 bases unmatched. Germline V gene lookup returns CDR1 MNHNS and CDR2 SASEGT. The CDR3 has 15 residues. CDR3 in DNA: TGTGCCAGCACCGAGCCTAGCGGTGGATTCTACGAGCAGTACTTC. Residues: CASTEPSGGFYEQYF.

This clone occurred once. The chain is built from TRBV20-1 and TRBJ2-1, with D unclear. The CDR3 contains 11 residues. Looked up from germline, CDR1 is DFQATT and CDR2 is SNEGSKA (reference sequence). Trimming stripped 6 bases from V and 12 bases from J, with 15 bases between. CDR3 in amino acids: CSARPPSAQFF. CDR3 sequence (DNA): TGCAGTGCCCGACCACCTAGTGCGCAGTTCTTC.

The CDR3 nucleotides are TGTGCCAGCAGTTACCCACAGGGGAACTATGGCTACACCTTC. Protein product: CASSYPQGNYGYTF. V is TRBV6-6 and J is TRBJ1-2; TRBD1 matches 7 bases. CDR1 is MNHNY and CDR2 is SVGAGI in the germline V gene (reference sequence). Losses at the gene ends were 2 bases for V and 2 bases for J; bases not matched to a gene: 2. The CDR3 spans 14 residues.

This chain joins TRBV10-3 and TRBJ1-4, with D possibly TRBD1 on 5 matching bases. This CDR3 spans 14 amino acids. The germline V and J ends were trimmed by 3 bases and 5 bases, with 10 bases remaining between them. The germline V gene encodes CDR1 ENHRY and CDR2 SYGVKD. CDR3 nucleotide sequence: TGTGCCATCAGTGAACAGGTGGGGAATGAAAAACTGTTTTTT. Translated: CAISEQVGNEKLFF.

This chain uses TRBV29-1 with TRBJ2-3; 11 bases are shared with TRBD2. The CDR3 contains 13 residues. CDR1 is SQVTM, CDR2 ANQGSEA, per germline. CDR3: CSSLAGGRDTQYF. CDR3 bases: TGCAGTTCTCTAGCGGGAGGAAGAGATACGCAGTATTTT.

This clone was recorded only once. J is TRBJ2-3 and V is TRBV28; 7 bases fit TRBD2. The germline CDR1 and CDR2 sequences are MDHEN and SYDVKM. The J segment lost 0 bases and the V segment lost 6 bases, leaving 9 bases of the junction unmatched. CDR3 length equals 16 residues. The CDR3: CASSLGLIRSTDTQYF. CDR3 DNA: TGTGCCAGCAGCTTGGGACTAATTCGTAGCACAGATACGCAGTATTTT. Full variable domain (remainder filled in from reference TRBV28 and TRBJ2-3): DVKVTQSSRYLVKRTGEKVFLECVQDMDHENMFWYRQDPGLGLRLIYFSYDVKMKEKGDIPEGYSVSREKKERFSLILESASTNQTSMYLCASSLGLIRSTDTQYFGPGTRLTVL.

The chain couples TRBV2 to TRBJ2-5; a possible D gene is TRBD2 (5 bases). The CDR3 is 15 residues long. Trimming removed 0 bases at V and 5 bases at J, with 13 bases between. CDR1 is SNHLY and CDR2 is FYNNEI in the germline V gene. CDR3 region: CASSEALGRVETQYF. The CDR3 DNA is TGTGCCAGCAGTGAAGCGCTTGGGCGGGTTGAGACCCAGTACTTC.

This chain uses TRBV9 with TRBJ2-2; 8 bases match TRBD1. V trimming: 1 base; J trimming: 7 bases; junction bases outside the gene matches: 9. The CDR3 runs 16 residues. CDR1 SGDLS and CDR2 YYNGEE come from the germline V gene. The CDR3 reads CASSVNPRGQGGELFF. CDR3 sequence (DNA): TGTGCCAGCAGCGTAAACCCCAGGGGGCAAGGCGGGGAGCTGTTTTTT.

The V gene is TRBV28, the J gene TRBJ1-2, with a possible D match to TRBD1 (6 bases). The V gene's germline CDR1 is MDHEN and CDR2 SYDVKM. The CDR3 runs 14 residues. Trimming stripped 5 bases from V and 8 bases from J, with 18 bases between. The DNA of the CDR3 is TGTGCCAGCAGTCTTTCTTCCGGGACACCCGGCTACACCTTC. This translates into CASSLSSGTPGYTF.

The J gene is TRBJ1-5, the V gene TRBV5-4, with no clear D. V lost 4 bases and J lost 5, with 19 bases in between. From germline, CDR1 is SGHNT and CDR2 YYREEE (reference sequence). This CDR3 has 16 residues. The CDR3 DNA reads TGTGCCAGCAGCCCCGGTCCTTTTCCCCTCGATCAGCCCCAGCATTTT. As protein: CASSPGPFPLDQPQHF. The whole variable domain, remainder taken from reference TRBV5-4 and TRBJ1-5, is ETGVTQSPTHLIKTRGQQVTLRCSSQSGHNTVSWYQQALGQGPQFIFQYYREEENGRGNFPPRFSGLQFPNYSSELNVNALELDDSALYLCASSPGPFPLDQPQHFGDGTRLSIL.

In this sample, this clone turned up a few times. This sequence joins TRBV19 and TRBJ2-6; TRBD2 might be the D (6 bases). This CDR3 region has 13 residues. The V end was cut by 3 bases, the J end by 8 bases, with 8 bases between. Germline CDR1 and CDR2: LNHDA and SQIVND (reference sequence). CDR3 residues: CASSIGGTNVLTF. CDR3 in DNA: TGTGCCAGTAGTATTGGAGGGACCAACGTCCTGACTTTC.

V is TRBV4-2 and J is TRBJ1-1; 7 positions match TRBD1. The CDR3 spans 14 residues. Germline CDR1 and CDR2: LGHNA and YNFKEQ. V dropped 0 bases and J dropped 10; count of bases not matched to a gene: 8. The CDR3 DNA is TGTGCCAGCAGCCAAGAATCAGGAGGGGGCTTAGCTTTCTTT. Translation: CASSQESGGGLAFF.

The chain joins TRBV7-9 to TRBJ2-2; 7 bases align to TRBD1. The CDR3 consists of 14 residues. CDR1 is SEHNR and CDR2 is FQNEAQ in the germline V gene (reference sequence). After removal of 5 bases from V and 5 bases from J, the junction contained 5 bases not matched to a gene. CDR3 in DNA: TGTGCCAGCAGCCGGGACAGTAGAACCGGGGAGCTGTTTTTT. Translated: CASSRDSRTGELFF.

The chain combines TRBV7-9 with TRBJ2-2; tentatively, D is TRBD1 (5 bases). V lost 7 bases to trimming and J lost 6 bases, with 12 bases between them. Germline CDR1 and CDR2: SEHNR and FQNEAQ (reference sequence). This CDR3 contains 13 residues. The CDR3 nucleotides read TGTGCCAGCACTAAACAACAGGCCGGGGAGCTGTTTTTT. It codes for CASTKQQAGELFF.

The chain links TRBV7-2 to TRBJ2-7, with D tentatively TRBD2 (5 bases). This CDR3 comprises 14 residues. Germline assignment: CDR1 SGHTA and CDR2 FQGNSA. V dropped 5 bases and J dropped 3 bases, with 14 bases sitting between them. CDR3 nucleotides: TGTGCCAGCAGCGCTCAGTGGGGAGACTACGAGCAGTACTTC. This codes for CASSAQWGDYEQYF.

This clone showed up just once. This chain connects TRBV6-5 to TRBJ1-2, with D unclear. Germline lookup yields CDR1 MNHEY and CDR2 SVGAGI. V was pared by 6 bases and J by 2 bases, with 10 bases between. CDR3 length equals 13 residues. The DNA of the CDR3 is TGTGCCAGCAGATCCCAAACAAACTATGGCTACACCTTC. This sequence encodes CASRSQTNYGYTF.

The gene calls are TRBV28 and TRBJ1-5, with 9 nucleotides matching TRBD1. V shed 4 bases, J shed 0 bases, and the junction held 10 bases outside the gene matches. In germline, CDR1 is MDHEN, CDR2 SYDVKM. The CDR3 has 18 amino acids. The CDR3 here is CASSSQGARVYSNQPQHF. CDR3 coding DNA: TGTGCCAGCAGTTCACAGGGGGCGCGGGTTTATAGCAATCAGCCCCAGCATTTT.

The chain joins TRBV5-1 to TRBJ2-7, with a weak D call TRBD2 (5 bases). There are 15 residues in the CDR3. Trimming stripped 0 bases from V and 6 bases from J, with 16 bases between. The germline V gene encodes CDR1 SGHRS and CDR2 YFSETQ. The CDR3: CASSLVGLATSEQYF. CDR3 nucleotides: TGCGCCAGCAGCTTGGTCGGGCTAGCTACTTCCGAGCAGTACTTC.

The CDR3 is CASSGTSGRVSTDTQYF. Here the CDR3 DNA reads TGTGCCAGCAGTGGGACTAGCGGGAGGGTTAGCACAGATACGCAGTATTTT. The gene calls are TRBV28 and TRBJ2-3; 16 nucleotides agree with TRBD2. This CDR3 is built from 17 residues. CDR1 MDHEN and CDR2 SYDVKM come from the germline V gene. V was clipped by 5 bases and J by 0 bases; unmatched bases: 2.

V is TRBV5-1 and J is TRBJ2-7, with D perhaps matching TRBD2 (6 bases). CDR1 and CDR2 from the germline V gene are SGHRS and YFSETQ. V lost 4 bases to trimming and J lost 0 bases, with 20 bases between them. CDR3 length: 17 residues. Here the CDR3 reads CASSISPGLQTSYEQYF. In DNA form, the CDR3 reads TGCGCCAGCAGCATCTCCCCGGGACTCCAGACCTCCTACGAGCAGTACTTC.

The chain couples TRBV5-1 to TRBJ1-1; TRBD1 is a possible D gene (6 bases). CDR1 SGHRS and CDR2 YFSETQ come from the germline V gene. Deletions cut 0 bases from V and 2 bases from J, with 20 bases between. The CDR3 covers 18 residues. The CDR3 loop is CASSLGRQSRGGNTEAFF. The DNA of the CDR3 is TGCGCCAGCAGCTTGGGCAGACAGAGTAGAGGGGGTAACACTGAAGCTTTCTTT.

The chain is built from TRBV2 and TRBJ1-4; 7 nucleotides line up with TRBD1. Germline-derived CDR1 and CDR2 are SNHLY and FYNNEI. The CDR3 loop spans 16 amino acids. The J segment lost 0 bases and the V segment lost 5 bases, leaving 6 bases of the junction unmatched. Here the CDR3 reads CASSLGQRATNEKLFF. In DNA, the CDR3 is TGTGCCAGCAGTTTGGGACAGCGCGCAACTAATGAAAAACTGTTTTTT.